This TCR beta chain was identified in a study of CD8 T cells in Susac syndrome. CD8+ and CD4+ T cells from blood underwent TCR beta sequencing, which was carried out in a high-throughput format. RNA in amounts of roughly 0.5 to 1 ug was reverse transcribed with random hexamers. TCRdb analysed the immunoSEQ multiplex PCR reads with MiXCR anew, one entry per CDR3 protein. The table lists around 300,000 distinct CDR3 sequences, over 75% of them singletons. Specimen: CD8+ T cells from PBMCs. The clonotype was recovered from a human donor with multiple sclerosis.

In DNA form, the CDR3 reads TGCGCCAGCAGCCTGGGACAGGGGATTAAGAATGAGCAGTTCTTC. Amino acid sequence: CASSLGQGIKNEQFF. V usage is TRBV5-1 and J usage is TRBJ2-1; 10 positions agree with TRBD1. The CDR3 extends over 15 amino acids. CDR1 is SGHRS and CDR2 is YFSETQ in the germline V gene. With 4 bases clipped from V and 7 bases from J, the junction kept 8 bases outside the gene matches.